This T cell receptor beta chain emerged from a study of T cell clonotyping in hematopoietic cell transplantation. Germline V gene sequence: CDR1 SGDLS, CDR2 YYNGEE. V was cut by 3 bases and J by 2 bases, with 14 bases left in between. The CDR3 sequence is 15 residues long. Sequencing used immunoSEQ multiplex PCR; TCRdb keeps in-frame clones, though not all of them. The repertoire has roughly 40,000 clones, 90% to 95% of them found once; the top ten carry about 0.8%. The V call is TRBV9, the J call TRBJ2-5, with D perhaps assigned TRBD1 or TRBD2 (5 bases each). This TCR came from a woman between 50 and 59 years old in good health. Some clones in this sample may be carry-over from other donors' samples. Sequencing was carried out using peripheral blood mononuclear cells. The CDR3 sequence is CASSGGTAEQETQYF. The CDR3 DNA follows: TGTGCCAGCAGCGGAGGGACGGCGGAACAAGAGACCCAGTACTTC.